Each of the 31 T cell receptor beta chains below was sequenced from the same sample in a study of T cell repertoires in ileal Crohn's disease. The assay was immunoSEQ multiplex PCR, and TCRdb's table has in-frame clones only and misses some. This table holds around 15,000 clones, around 78% found once. The time point is: neoterminal ileum biopsy at postoperative endoscopy, about 6 months after surgery. Specimen: ileal tissue. The receptors come from an adult with Crohn's disease.

The J gene is TRBJ1-4, the V gene TRBV4-3; D not certain. Germline V gene data show CDR1 as LGHNA and CDR2 as YSLEER. The length of the CDR3 is 16 residues. With 0 bases removed from V and 5 bases from J, the gap between germline ends came to 13 bases. CDR3 region: CASSQDLEVGNEKLFF. The CDR3 bases are TGCGCCAGCAGCCAAGATCTCGAAGTCGGGAATGAAAAACTGTTTTTT.

The chain links TRBV7-3 to TRBJ1-1; no reliable D call. The V gene's germline CDR1 is SGHTA and CDR2 FQGTGA. CDR3 length: 14 residues. The V gene lost 3 bases and the J gene lost 1 base, with 9 bases spanning the gap. CDR3 protein: CASSLGAANTEAFF. The CDR3 bases are TGTGCCAGCAGCTTGGGCGCAGCGAACACTGAAGCTTTCTTT.

V is TRBV30 and J is TRBJ1-1, with no clear D. The CDR3 length is 11 residues. Trimming took 5 bases from V and 2 from J, leaving 6 bases between them. Germline lookup yields CDR1 GTSNPN and CDR2 SVGIG (reference sequence). The CDR3 region is CAWVVNTEAFF. The CDR3 DNA follows: TGTGCCTGGGTGGTTAACACTGAAGCTTTCTTT.

In its sample, this clone was seen once. The rearrangement joins TRBV11-2 to TRBJ2-5; no firm D call. CDR1 is SGHAT and CDR2 is FQNNGV in the germline V gene. The CDR3 has 14 residues. The ends were cut back, 5 bases at V and 1 base at J, with 11 bases in the middle. CDR3 amino acids: CASSPTALQETQYF. DNA of the CDR3: TGTGCCAGCAGCCCCACCGCACTCCAAGAGACCCAGTACTTC. Supplemented by reference TRBV11-2 and TRBJ2-5, the full variable domain reads EAGVAQSPRYKIIEKRQSVAFWCNPISGHATLYWYQQILGQGPKLLIQFQNNGVVDDSQLPKDRFSAERLKGVDSTLKIQPAKLEDSAVYLCASSPTALQETQYFGPGTRLLVL.

The table lists this clone with a count of one. This rearrangement joins TRBV15 to TRBJ2-7, with 8 positions matching TRBD1. V trimming: 3 bases; J trimming: 2 bases; junction bases outside the gene matches: 6. The CDR3 extends over 15 amino acids. Germline loops: CDR1 LNHNV, CDR2 YYDKDF (reference sequence). The CDR3 loop is CATSSRGTGTYEQYF. The CDR3 DNA follows: TGTGCCACCAGCAGCCGTGGGACAGGAACCTACGAGCAGTACTTC. Full variable domain (remainder filled in from reference TRBV15 and TRBJ2-7): DAMVIQNPRYQVTQFGKPVTLSCSQTLNHNVMYWYQQKSSQAPKLLFHYYDKDFNNEADTPDNFQSRRPNTSFCFLDIRSPGLGDTAMYLCATSSRGTGTYEQYFGPGTRLTVT.

V gene TRBV5-5 combines with J gene TRBJ1-5; D gene ambiguous. The CDR3 has 15 residues. Per germline, CDR1 SGHKS and CDR2 YYEKEE (reference sequence). V lost 0 bases and J 6 bases, leaving 13 bases between the germline ends. CDR3 sequence: CASSLAGNAGQPQHF. The CDR3 bases are TGTGCCAGCAGCTTGGCCGGGAATGCGGGTCAGCCCCAGCATTTT. The complete variable domain, with remaining parts taken from reference TRBV5-5 and TRBJ1-5, reads DAGVTQSPTHLIKTRGQQVTLRCSPISGHKSVSWYQQVLGQGPQFIFQYYEKEERGRGNFPDRFSARQFPNYSSELNVNALLLGDSALYLCASSLAGNAGQPQHFGDGTRLSIL.

The rearrangement joins TRBV6-1 to TRBJ1-1; D not certain. CDR1 is MNHNS and CDR2 is SASEGT in the germline V gene. V lost 7 bases and J lost 2, with 14 bases in between. The CDR3 totals 14 residues. CDR3 bases: TGTGCCAGCACGGTGGGTCTGGGTAACACTGAAGCTTTCTTT. Translated: CASTVGLGNTEAFF.

The chain carries TRBV28 and TRBJ1-5; D remains ambiguous. Germline values: CDR1 MDHEN, CDR2 SYDVKM. CDR3 length: 12 residues. V was trimmed by 3 bases and J by 7 bases, leaving 7 bases between them. The CDR3 nucleotides read TGTGCCAGCAGTTTTTCAAAACAGCCCCAGCATTTT. This sequence encodes CASSFSKQPQHF.

The genes are TRBV20-1 and TRBJ2-7; TRBD2 might be the D (5 bases). The CDR3 sequence is 11 residues long. Germline V gene lookup returns CDR1 DFQATT and CDR2 SNEGSKA (reference sequence). The germline V and J ends were trimmed by 4 bases and 5 bases, with 9 bases remaining between them. As DNA, the CDR3 is TGCAGTGCTACGGCCGGGGACGAGCAGTACTTC. This gives the protein CSATAGDEQYF.

The chain joins TRBV7-2 to TRBJ2-2, with a tentative D call TRBD2 (5 bases). Trimming took off 1 base at V and 0 bases at J, with 9 bases between the two ends. The CDR3 is 16 amino acids. The germline gives CDR1 SGHTA, CDR2 FQGNSA. The CDR3 protein is CASSLGVGTNTGELFF. As DNA, the CDR3 is TGTGCCAGCAGCTTAGGGGTCGGGACGAACACCGGGGAGCTGTTTTTT.

This clone was found a few times. Germline is not matched at one junction end, which may reflect a read error. V and J are TRBV18 and TRBJ1-5; 9 bases are a match to TRBD1. CDR3 length: 15 amino acids. The germline CDR1 and CDR2 sequences are KGHSH and LQKENI. The chain's CDR3 is CASSPQGAAGQPQHF. CDR3 nucleotide sequence: TGTGCCAGCTCCCCACAGGGGGCAGCAGGGCAGCCCCAGCATTTT.

The chain uses TRBV6-5 and TRBJ1-3; D is undetermined. Trimming shortened V by 7 bases and J by 7 bases, and 8 bases separated the two germline ends. CDR1 and CDR2 (germline): MNHEY, SVGAGI. This CDR3 has 11 residues. The CDR3 region is CASKFRNTIYF. CDR3 bases: TGTGCCAGCAAGTTTAGGAACACCATATATTTT.

V gene TRBV4-3 combines with J gene TRBJ1-2, with TRBD1 matching 9 bases. CDR1 is LGHNA, CDR2 YSLEER, per germline. V dropped 4 bases and J dropped 4; count of bases not matched to a gene: 7. This CDR3 contains 15 residues. Here the CDR3 DNA reads TGCGCCAGCAGCCTAGCTGGGACAGGGATCTATGGCTACACCTTC. This codes for CASSLAGTGIYGYTF.

The chain uses TRBV7-9 and TRBJ1-1; no firm D call. V lost 3 bases and J 1 base, leaving 12 bases between the germline ends. This CDR3 has 15 residues. The germline V gene has CDR1 SEHNR and CDR2 FQNEAQ (reference sequence). The CDR3 DNA sequence: TGTGCCAGCAGCTTTGTTTTCGGCGGGAACACTGAAGCTTTCTTT. The encoded protein is CASSFVFGGNTEAFF.

This chain connects TRBV5-6 to TRBJ2-1; D unresolved. This CDR3 is 11 amino acids long. Germline V gene lookup returns CDR1 SGHDT and CDR2 YYEEEE. Trimming took 4 bases from V and 5 from J, leaving 4 bases between them. CDR3 protein: CASSQDNEQFF. The CDR3, as DNA: TGTGCCAGCAGCCAAGACAATGAGCAGTTCTTC.

The V and J genes are TRBV28 and TRBJ2-7, with 11 bases aligning to TRBD1. The CDR3 loop spans 15 amino acids. CDR1 is MDHEN, CDR2 SYDVKM, per germline. V lost 2 bases and J lost 6; bases outside the gene matches: 6. CDR3 coding DNA: TGTGCCAGCAGTTTACCGGGACAGGGGGTGTTCGAGCAGTACTTC. Translating gives CASSLPGQGVFEQYF. Based on the CDR3 plus reference TRBV28 and TRBJ2-7, the full variable domain is DVKVTQSSRYLVKRTGEKVFLECVQDMDHENMFWYRQDPGLGLRLIYFSYDVKMKEKGDIPEGYSVSREKKERFSLILESASTNQTSMYLCASSLPGQGVFEQYFGPGTRLTVT.

The chain uses TRBV4-3 and TRBJ1-5; 7 nucleotides match TRBD1. Looked up from germline, CDR1 is LGHNA and CDR2 is YSLEER. CDR3 size: 14 residues. V was pared by 1 base and J by 4 bases, with 1 base of the junction left unmatched. CDR3 in DNA: TGCGCCAGCAGCCAAGCAGGGGGAAATCAGCCCCAGCATTTT. Amino acids: CASSQAGGNQPQHF.

This chain joins TRBV30 and TRBJ1-4; 7 bases match TRBD1. The V gene's germline CDR1 is GTSNPN and CDR2 SVGIG (reference sequence). V lost 4 bases to trimming and J lost 0 bases; unmatched junction nucleotides: 2. This CDR3 region has 14 residues. The chain's CDR3 is CAWTGGATNEKLFF. For the CDR3, the DNA is TGTGCCTGGACAGGGGGGGCAACTAATGAAAAACTGTTTTTT.

The chain combines TRBV5-1 with TRBJ1-2; 9 bases match TRBD1. The germline CDR1 and CDR2 sequences are SGHRS and YFSETQ. The CDR3 is 14 amino acids. The junction had 7 bases not matched to a gene; V was cut back by 4 bases and J by 6 bases. CDR3 residues: CASSVGGTGNGYTF. CDR3 DNA: TGCGCCAGCAGCGTGGGTGGGACAGGGAATGGCTACACCTTC.

V is TRBV7-2 and J is TRBJ2-3; D call uncertain. The V end lost 5 bases, the J end lost 7 bases, and 19 bases lay between the germline ends. The CDR3 is 15 amino acids. CDR1 is SGHTA and CDR2 is FQGNSA in the germline V gene. The CDR3: CASSRLGFNVHTQYF. CDR3 sequence (DNA): TGTGCCAGCAGCCGCTTGGGTTTCAACGTACATACGCAGTATTTT.

This rearrangement joins TRBV6-5 to TRBJ1-1; D is possibly TRBD1 (5 bases). V was cut by 7 bases and J by 1 base, with 13 bases left in between. Germline CDR1 is MNHEY and CDR2 is SVGAGI. The CDR3 covers 14 residues. The CDR3 DNA reads TGTGCCAGCAAGCCGGGACTCCAGAACACTGAAGCTTTCTTT. It translates to CASKPGLQNTEAFF.

This chain joins TRBV7-2 and TRBJ1-2; no reliable D call. This CDR3 has 15 amino acids. The V gene's germline CDR1 is SGHTA and CDR2 FQGNSA. Trimming removed 2 bases at V and 0 bases at J, with 10 bases between. The CDR3 DNA follows: TGTGCCAGCAGCTTATTCGCCAATACTAACTATGGCTACACCTTC. This sequence encodes CASSLFANTNYGYTF.

The chain joins TRBV19 to TRBJ2-7; D gene ambiguous. Looked up from germline, CDR1 is LNHDA and CDR2 is SQIVND (reference sequence). The CDR3 runs to 14 residues. V was cut by 2 bases and J by 0 bases, with 8 bases left in between. The CDR3 DNA follows: TGTGCCAGTAGTATAACGGGTAGCTCCTACGAGCAGTACTTC. This sequence encodes CASSITGSSYEQYF.

The rearrangement links TRBV28 to TRBJ2-3, with D uncertain. CDR1 is MDHEN and CDR2 is SYDVKM in the germline V gene. V was trimmed by 2 bases and J by 6 bases, leaving 6 bases between them. The CDR3 runs to 12 residues. The CDR3 DNA reads TGTGCCAGCAGTTTAGCGGATGATACGCAGTATTTT. Amino acid sequence: CASSLADDTQYF.

In nucleotides, the CDR3 is TGTGCCAGTAGTACCGGGACAGGGGGTGTGAACACTGAAGCTTTCTTT. Its translation: CASSTGTGGVNTEAFF. The chain recombines TRBV19 with TRBJ1-1; 11 positions agree with TRBD1. The J segment lost 0 bases and the V segment lost 4 bases, leaving 4 bases of the junction unmatched. Germline V gene lookup returns CDR1 LNHDA and CDR2 SQIVND (reference sequence). The length of the CDR3 is 16 residues.

This chain joins TRBV6-1 and TRBJ2-1; perhaps TRBD2 as D (6 bases). Germline CDR1 is MNHNS and CDR2 is SASEGT. The CDR3 extends over 15 amino acids. Trimming removed 3 bases at V and 7 bases at J, with 16 bases between. The CDR3 sequence is CASSEYGRSRNEQFF. In DNA, the CDR3 is TGTGCCAGCAGTGAGTACGGGAGAAGTAGGAATGAGCAGTTCTTC.

The chain links TRBV9 to TRBJ2-7; D possibly matches TRBD1 or TRBD2 (5 bases each). Trimming took off 4 bases at V and 2 bases at J, with 19 bases between the two ends. From germline, CDR1 is SGDLS and CDR2 YYNGEE. CDR3 length equals 16 residues. CDR3 loop: CASSLLTEEGAYEQYF. The CDR3, as DNA: TGTGCCAGCAGCCTACTGACGGAGGAAGGGGCCTACGAGCAGTACTTC.

This clone was detected only a few times. The DNA of the CDR3 is TGTGCCAGCAGTGCCATGGGACAGGGAGACACTGAAGCTTTCTTT. Its protein is CASSAMGQGDTEAFF. The chain has TRBV6-1 and TRBJ1-1; the match to TRBD1 covers 9 bases. CDR3 length equals 15 residues. The J segment lost 3 bases and the V segment lost 4 bases, leaving 6 bases of the junction unmatched. Germline V gives CDR1 MNHNS, CDR2 SASEGT.

The chain joins TRBV29-1 to TRBJ2-1, with 11 bases identical to TRBD2. The germline CDR1 and CDR2 sequences are SQVTM and ANQGSEA. Losses at the gene ends were 3 bases for V and 4 bases for J; bases not matched to a gene: 11. This CDR3 is 17 amino acids long. Here the CDR3 reads CSVDTSGSRLWYNEQFF. In DNA form, the CDR3 reads TGCAGCGTTGATACTAGCGGGAGCCGGTTGTGGTACAATGAGCAGTTCTTC.

The chain has TRBV6-1 and TRBJ1-2, with a tentative D call TRBD1 (6 bases). The CDR3 sequence is 12 residues long. V was clipped by 7 bases and J by 8 bases, with 14 bases between them. Germline CDR1 MNHNS, CDR2 SASEGT. Here the CDR3 DNA reads TGTGCCAGCAACGGACAGCTTGACGGCTACACCTTC. The encoded protein is CASNGQLDGYTF.

V gene TRBV18 combines with J gene TRBJ1-1; D unclear. Deletions cut 3 bases from V and 4 bases from J, with 12 bases between. CDR3 size: 14 residues. The germline CDR1 and CDR2 sequences are KGHSH and LQKENI. The CDR3 DNA reads TGTGCCAGCTCACCTATACTCGGAGGCACTGAAGCTTTCTTT. Its protein is CASSPILGGTEAFF.